This T cell receptor beta chain was obtained from a study of T cells of healthy individuals. TCRdb re-called the 5' RACE reads through MiXCR, storing one row per CDR3 protein. This sample has 45,000 to 60,000 distinct CDR3 sequences, with around 15% found just once. Trimming left V 3 bases short and J 4 bases short, with 10 bases between. The germline V gene has CDR1 SGHAT and CDR2 FQNNGV. This CDR3 has 14 residues. The gene calls are TRBV11-2 and TRBJ1-3; TRBD1 might be the D (5 bases). The sequence derives from a human donor in good health. The CDR3 reads CASSLGGGGNTIYF. CDR3 sequence (DNA): TGTGCCAGCAGCTTGGGGGGAGGAGGAAACACCATATATTTT.